This is a list of T cell receptor beta chains from one sample in a study of shared clonotypes between healthy human individuals. The method was immunoSEQ multiplex PCR; TCRdb's version includes in-frame clones alone and lacks a portion of them. The sample has hundreds of thousands of clones; approximately 79% are singletons. The sample taken for sequencing was memory CD4+ T cells sorted from blood. The receptors originated from a woman aged 25-40 years in good health. The conserved cysteine and the conserved F or W are not part of the CDR3 here. A D gene is named only where the DNA matches it firmly. Clone size appears in some rows only: once, few, many, or a class for an expanded clone.

V gene,D gene,clone size,J gene,CDR3 protein
TRBV15,.,.,TRBJ2-7,ATSTNRGGNYEQY
TRBV4-2,.,.,TRBJ2-1,ASSQDRGSKYNEQF
TRBV5-1,TRBD1,.,TRBJ1-1,ASSHGQEGTEAF
TRBV15,TRBD1,.,TRBJ1-5,ATRGDRDNQPQH
TRBV2,.,few,TRBJ2-4,ASSDVVSEVIQY
TRBV18,.,.,TRBJ2-7,ASSPVGLSYEQY
TRBV7-9,.,.,TRBJ1-2,ASSLALAGRFYGYT
TRBV28,TRBD2,.,TRBJ2-1,ASSFSGSSNEQF
TRBV27,TRBD1,.,TRBJ1-6,ASSTGQGAWNSPLH
TRBV7-2,TRBD1,.,TRBJ1-3,ASSLAGGSGNTIY
TRBV9,.,.,TRBJ2-3,ASSVGVDSSTDTQY
TRBV28,.,.,TRBJ2-2,ASRDPLTGELF
TRBV28,TRBD1,.,TRBJ1-1,ASSPGQGGTEAF
TRBV5-4,.,few,TRBJ1-2,ASSLSGAYGYT
TRBV28,.,many,TRBJ2-7,ASSQGGGRRNYEQY
TRBV6-1,.,.,TRBJ2-3,ASSPGRSTDTQY
TRBV5-4,.,.,TRBJ2-5,ASMGVGETQY
TRBV7-3,TRBD1,.,TRBJ1-2,ASSLGQGAGYT
TRBV4-1,.,medium-sized,TRBJ2-1,ASSQVDLGISYNEQF
TRBV4-1,.,many,TRBJ2-1,ASSHQGWNEQF
TRBV27,TRBD2,.,TRBJ2-7,ASSRKSTLTSASTYEQY
TRBV29-1,.,.,TRBJ1-2,SVGGGGYT
TRBV20-1,.,few,TRBJ1-2,SALGGYT
TRBV6-6,.,.,TRBJ2-7,ASSYAGSEQY
TRBV5-1,.,.,TRBJ1-5,ASSLGQAGQPQH
TRBV10-3,.,few,TRBJ2-4,ATEPGLGLNIQY
TRBV18,TRBD2,.,TRBJ2-3,ASRSSGIDTQY
TRBV2,.,.,TRBJ2-1,ASKFLSGSLNEQF
TRBV19,.,.,TRBJ2-3,ASRNTDTQY
TRBV28,.,.,TRBJ1-2,ASSFGGGYGYT
TRBV25-1,.,many,TRBJ2-2,ASRTIGAGELF
TRBV5-1,.,once,TRBJ2-7,ASSLRGAYEQY
TRBV28,.,.,TRBJ1-2,ASGSALAGYT
TRBV6-6,.,.,TRBJ1-5,ASSYSGHNQPQH
TRBV25-1,.,few,TRBJ2-7,ASSHLPSTGTYEQY
TRBV18,TRBD1,.,TRBJ2-2,ASSPQEGQGYGGELF
TRBV5-6,.,.,TRBJ2-3,ASSLLAQHTDTQY
TRBV28,.,few,TRBJ1-2,ASSFAWADGGYT
TRBV15,.,.,TRBJ2-5,ATSREGQDQETQY